Following are 31 T cell receptor beta chains from one sample sequenced in a study of control samples from healthy donors and cancer patients. TCRdb's table, derived via immunoSEQ multiplex PCR, lists solely in-frame clones and lacks some. The sample comprises about 160,000 clones, approximately 90% of which are singletons, and 12% rests with the top ten. Sequenced: blood. These receptors were collected from a young man in good health.

The chain is built from TRBV20-1 and TRBJ1-2; unclear D gene. The V end was cut by 5 bases, the J end by 4 bases, with 8 bases between. Germline V CDR1 and CDR2: DFQATT, SNEGSKA (reference sequence). The CDR3 runs to 11 residues. In DNA, the CDR3 is TGCAGTGCTGCCATCAGCTATGGCTACACCTTC. As protein: CSAAISYGYTF.

The chain couples TRBV6-5 to TRBJ2-7; no clear D. This CDR3 spans 15 amino acids. Germline assignment: CDR1 MNHEY and CDR2 SVGAGI. V lost 7 bases, J lost 0 bases, and 16 bases lay in between. CDR3 loop: CASTRYSILSYEQYF. The CDR3 coding sequence is TGTGCCAGCACCCGATATAGCATTCTCTCCTACGAGCAGTACTTC.

The chain uses TRBV19 and TRBJ1-3; a weak D match, TRBD1 (5 bases). CDR3 size: 15 residues. Germline V gene lookup returns CDR1 LNHDA and CDR2 SQIVND (reference sequence). The V gene lost 8 bases and the J gene lost 0 bases, with 14 bases spanning the gap. This CDR3 reads CASGRGTVSGNTIYF. CDR3 nucleotide sequence: TGTGCCAGTGGGCGCGGGACGGTCTCTGGAAACACCATATATTTT.

J is TRBJ1-1 and V is TRBV20-1, with D perhaps matching TRBD1 (5 bases). The germline CDR1 and CDR2 sequences are DFQATT and SNEGSKA (reference sequence). There are 11 residues in the CDR3. CDR3 sequence (DNA): TGCAGGTCCGGGGGAAGCGCTGAAGCTTTCTTT. Translation gives CRSGGSAEAFF.

The chain couples TRBV27 to TRBJ1-5, with a tentative D call TRBD1 (5 bases). Germline loops: CDR1 MNHEY, CDR2 SMNVEV (reference sequence). V lost 2 bases and J lost 2, with 7 bases in between. CDR3 length equals 14 residues. The CDR3 is CASSLTRGNQPQHF. The CDR3 nucleotides are TGTGCCAGCAGTTTAACCAGGGGCAATCAGCCCCAGCATTTT.

The V and J genes are TRBV7-2 and TRBJ1-2; D ambiguous. The CDR3 spans 15 residues. Trimming removed 1 base from V and 0 bases from J, with 9 bases in between. CDR1 is SGHTA and CDR2 is FQGNSA in the germline V gene. The CDR3 region has the DNA TGTGCCAGCAGCTTAGATCCGGCATCTAACTATGGCTACACCTTC. This sequence encodes CASSLDPASNYGYTF.

The chain has TRBV4-3 and TRBJ2-6; either TRBD1 or TRBD2 may fit D (5 bases each). Germline assignment: CDR1 LGHNA and CDR2 YSLEER. CDR3 size: 14 residues. The V and J ends lost 6 bases and 5 bases respectively, with 11 bases between them. The CDR3 sequence is CASRGTVRANVLTF. In DNA form, the CDR3 reads TGCGCCAGCAGGGGGACGGTGCGGGCCAACGTCCTGACTTTC.

Points on this clone: The sample holds other DNA sequences that translate to the same CDR3. The rearrangement joins TRBV24-1 to TRBJ2-3, with D possibly being TRBD2 (5 bases). This CDR3 has 15 residues. Germline-derived CDR1 and CDR2 are KGHDR and SFDVKD. The V gene lost 1 base and the J gene lost 1 base, with 8 bases spanning the gap. The CDR3 reads CATSDLRRGTDTQYF. The CDR3 nucleotides read TGTGCCACCAGTGATTTACGGCGGGGCACAGATACGCAGTATTTT.

The chain employs TRBV6-2 or TRBV6-3 and TRBJ2-7; 9 bases map to TRBD2. Germline CDR1 is MNHEY and CDR2 is SVGEGT. There are 16 residues in the CDR3. V was pared by 5 bases and J by 5 bases, with 13 bases of the junction left unmatched. CDR3 bases: TGTGCCAGCAGTCCACAGAGGGGACTAGCAATCCACGAGCAGTACTTC. Translating it yields CASSPQRGLAIHEQYF.

The rearrangement uses TRBV7-6 and TRBJ2-1; 7 nucleotides align to TRBD2. Germline V gives CDR1 SGHVS, CDR2 FNYEAQ. The V gene end was trimmed by 0 bases and the J gene end by 4 bases; junction bases not matched to a gene: 12. The CDR3 length is 18 residues. CDR3 coding DNA: TGTGCCAGCAGCTTAGCTACGAGAGGCGGGAGAGGTTACAATGAGCAGTTCTTC. Translating gives CASSLATRGGRGYNEQFF.

The rearrangement links TRBV5-1 to TRBJ2-5; tentatively, D is TRBD1 (6 bases). V lost 2 bases and J lost 2, with 10 bases in between. Germline CDR1 and CDR2: SGHRS and YFSETQ. CDR3 length: 14 residues. This chain's CDR3 is CASSFGQLQETQYF. CDR3 coding DNA: TGCGCCAGCAGCTTCGGACAGTTACAAGAGACCCAGTACTTC.

This chain connects TRBV11-2 to TRBJ1-1; D is perhaps TRBD1 (6 bases). Germline V gene lookup returns CDR1 SGHAT and CDR2 FQNNGV. V was pared by 0 bases and J by 4 bases, with 12 bases between. The CDR3 is made up of 15 amino acids. CDR3 in DNA: TGTGCCAGCAGCTTAGACTTCGGACAGACCACTGAAGCTTTCTTT. Its protein is CASSLDFGQTTEAFF.

The chain links TRBV25-1 to TRBJ2-3; D might be TRBD2 (6 bases). Germline values: CDR1 MGHDK, CDR2 SYGVNS. Trimming took off 3 bases at V and 5 bases at J, with 15 bases between the two ends. The CDR3 covers 15 residues. The DNA for the CDR3 is TGTGCCAGCAGTGATCGCGGGAAATTTAAAGATACGCAGTATTTT. Translated, it gives CASSDRGKFKDTQYF.

Concerning this clone: The same CDR3 is also encoded by other DNA sequences in this sample. The chain combines TRBV7-3 with TRBJ2-5; the D call may be TRBD1 or TRBD2 (5 bases each). V lost 5 bases, J lost 5 bases, and 18 bases lay in between. Germline values: CDR1 SGHTA, CDR2 FQGTGA. The CDR3 sequence is 15 residues long. The CDR3 DNA sequence: TGTGCCAGCAGCCCTTCCGGGACCTGGGGGGAGACCCAGTACTTC. Its translation is CASSPSGTWGETQYF.

The rearrangement joins TRBV29-1 to TRBJ2-7; the D gene is possibly TRBD1 (6 bases). The germline V gene has CDR1 SQVTM and CDR2 ANQGSEA. CDR3 size: 12 residues. The V gene lost 4 bases and the J gene lost 2 bases, with 9 bases spanning the gap. CDR3 loop: CSVGGHPYEQYF. Here the CDR3 DNA reads TGCAGCGTTGGGGGGCACCCCTACGAGCAGTACTTC.

The rearrangement joins TRBV19 to TRBJ2-2; no clear D gene. The CDR3 consists of 13 residues. Trimming removed 5 bases from V and 1 base from J, with 5 bases in between. Germline V gene data show CDR1 as LNHDA and CDR2 as SQIVND (reference sequence). CDR3 sequence reads: CASSPRNTGELFF. The DNA for the CDR3 is TGTGCCAGTAGTCCCAGGAACACCGGGGAGCTGTTTTTT.

This chain connects TRBV10-3 to TRBJ2-7; D perhaps matches TRBD1 (6 bases). V was shortened by 6 bases and J by 2 bases, with 17 bases between the two germline ends. Per germline, CDR1 ENHRY and CDR2 SYGVKD. The CDR3 covers 15 residues. This chain's CDR3 is CAISGPTDRPYEQYF. The CDR3 DNA reads as TGTGCCATCAGCGGCCCAACTGACAGGCCCTACGAGCAGTACTTC.

V usage is TRBV3-1 (or the pseudogene TRBV3-2) and J usage is TRBJ2-1; TRBD2 aligns across 9 bases. Per the germline V gene, CDR1 is LGHDT and CDR2 is YNNKEL (reference sequence). V lost 0 bases, J lost 13 bases, and 16 bases stayed unmatched. The length of the CDR3 is 17 residues. CDR3 residues: CASSQDAQRGALTGQFF. The DNA of the CDR3 is TGTGCCAGCAGCCAAGACGCCCAGCGGGGGGCCCTTACGGGTCAGTTCTTC.

The rearrangement joins TRBV6-2 or TRBV6-3 to TRBJ1-1; unclear D gene. This CDR3 contains 13 residues. V was trimmed by 3 bases and J by 1 base, leaving 6 bases between them. In germline, CDR1 is MNHEY, CDR2 SVGEGT. The CDR3 DNA sequence: TGTGCCAGCAGTTATTGGCAGAACACTGAAGCTTTCTTT. It is translated as CASSYWQNTEAFF.

The table lists this clone with a few counts. The genes are TRBV19 and TRBJ1-3; the D is unclear. Germline V gives CDR1 LNHDA, CDR2 SQIVND (reference sequence). The CDR3 consists of 16 residues. Trimming removed 3 bases at V and 1 base at J, with 13 bases between. The CDR3 DNA reads TGTGCCAGTAGTATGACTAGGGTAACATCTGGAAACACCATATATTTT. Residues: CASSMTRVTSGNTIYF.

The genes are TRBV5-4 and TRBJ2-5; D gene unclear. Germline V gene lookup returns CDR1 SGHNT and CDR2 YYREEE (reference sequence). The CDR3 totals 11 residues. Trimming pared 2 bases from V and 2 bases from J, leaving 1 base between. The CDR3 DNA is TGTGCCAGCAGCTTACAAGAGACCCAGTACTTC. Translating it yields CASSLQETQYF.

The V gene is TRBV24-1, the J gene TRBJ2-7; D is unresolved. Between the trimmed V and J ends, which lost 5 bases and 2 bases, there was a span of 9 bases. Germline V lookup: CDR1 KGHDR, CDR2 SFDVKD. This CDR3 comprises 13 residues. The CDR3 is CATSGSSTYEQYF. The CDR3 DNA sequence: TGTGCCACCAGTGGGTCCTCTACCTACGAGCAGTACTTC.

The table lists this clone with a few counts. This chain connects TRBV28 to TRBJ1-1; D perhaps matches TRBD1 (6 bases). The CDR3 consists of 15 residues. Germline assignment: CDR1 MDHEN and CDR2 SYDVKM. V was trimmed by 5 bases and J by 1 base, leaving 14 bases between them. CDR3 coding DNA: TGTGCCAGCAGTATAACGACAGGACCGAACACTGAAGCTTTCTTT. Protein sequence: CASSITTGPNTEAFF.

The chain uses TRBV5-5 and TRBJ2-4, with TRBD2 identical over 11 bases. The junction had 2 bases not matched to a gene; V was cut back by 4 bases and J by 5 bases. Germline-derived CDR1 and CDR2 are SGHKS and YYEKEE (reference sequence). The CDR3 contains 14 residues. The chain's CDR3 is CASSPGLAENIQYF. Written as DNA, the CDR3 is TGTGCCAGCAGCCCGGGACTAGCGGAAAACATTCAGTACTTC.

The J gene is TRBJ2-7, the V gene TRBV6-5, with TRBD1 matching 9 bases. The CDR3 extends over 14 amino acids. V shed 5 bases and J 5 bases; nucleotides not matched to a gene: 7. Germline CDR1 is MNHEY and CDR2 is SVGAGI. CDR3 nucleotides: TGTGCCAGCAGTAACCGGGACAGGGTTAACGAGCAGTACTTC. Translated: CASSNRDRVNEQYF.

The genes are TRBV11-1 and TRBJ2-1; D gene uncertain. The V and J ends lost 1 base and 5 bases respectively, with 6 bases between them. The CDR3 has 13 amino acids. Germline CDR1 is SGHAT and CDR2 is FQDESV (reference sequence). The CDR3 DNA reads as TGTGCCAGCAGCTTAGGGCGGAACAATGAGCAGTTCTTC. Its translation: CASSLGRNNEQFF. The full variable domain, with the rest looked up from reference TRBV11-1 and TRBJ2-1, is EAEVAQSPRYKITEKSQAVAFWCDPISGHATLYWYRQILGQGPELLVQFQDESVVDDSQLPKDRFSAERLKGVDSTLKIQPAELGDSAMYLCASSLGRNNEQFFGPGTRLTVL.

The chain uses TRBV20-1 and TRBJ1-1; D unresolved. Trimming removed 0 bases from V and 5 bases from J, with 4 bases in between. There are 11 residues in the CDR3. Germline CDR1 and CDR2: DFQATT and SNEGSKA (reference sequence). The DNA of the CDR3 is TGCAGTGCTAGAGATTGGACTGAAGCTTTCTTT. Amino acid sequence: CSARDWTEAFF.

V usage is TRBV2 and J usage is TRBJ2-7; unclear D gene. CDR1 is SNHLY, CDR2 FYNNEI, per germline. V dropped 2 bases and J dropped 5 bases, with 22 bases sitting between them. This CDR3 has 17 amino acids. In nucleotides, the CDR3 is TGTGCCAGCAGTGAATGGGAAAATACGGACGTATACGACGAGCAGTACTTC. Translation gives CASSEWENTDVYDEQYF.

CDR3 residues: CASSLASTEAFF. DNA of the CDR3: TGTGCCAGCAGCTTGGCGAGCACTGAAGCTTTCTTT. The chain recombines TRBV7-9 with TRBJ1-1, with no clear D. The CDR3 totals 12 residues. Trimming pared 3 bases from V and 4 bases from J, leaving 6 bases between. The germline V gene encodes CDR1 SEHNR and CDR2 FQNEAQ (reference sequence). Filled out from reference TRBV7-9 and TRBJ1-1, the complete variable domain reads DTGVSQNPRHKITKRGQNVTFRCDPISEHNRLYWYRQTLGQGPEFLTYFQNEAQLEKSRLLSDRFSAERPKGSFSTLEIQRTEQGDSAMYLCASSLASTEAFFGQGTRLTVV.

The rearrangement joins TRBV28 to TRBJ2-5, with TRBD2 identical over 7 bases. Per the germline V gene, CDR1 is MDHEN and CDR2 is SYDVKM. This CDR3 has 14 amino acids. V dropped 6 bases and J dropped 5; count of bases not matched to a gene: 9. In DNA, the CDR3 is TGTGCCAGCAGGGTGGGAGCGGGGATGGAGACCCAGTACTTC. Amino acids: CASRVGAGMETQYF.

Here the CDR3 DNA reads TGTGCCAGCCGAATGGACGAGTACAATGAGCAGTTCTTC. Its translation is CASRMDEYNEQFF. The gene calls are TRBV6-5 and TRBJ2-1; D gene unclear. The CDR3 totals 13 residues. V was clipped by 8 bases and J by 4 bases, with 12 bases between them. CDR1 MNHEY and CDR2 SVGAGI come from the germline V gene.